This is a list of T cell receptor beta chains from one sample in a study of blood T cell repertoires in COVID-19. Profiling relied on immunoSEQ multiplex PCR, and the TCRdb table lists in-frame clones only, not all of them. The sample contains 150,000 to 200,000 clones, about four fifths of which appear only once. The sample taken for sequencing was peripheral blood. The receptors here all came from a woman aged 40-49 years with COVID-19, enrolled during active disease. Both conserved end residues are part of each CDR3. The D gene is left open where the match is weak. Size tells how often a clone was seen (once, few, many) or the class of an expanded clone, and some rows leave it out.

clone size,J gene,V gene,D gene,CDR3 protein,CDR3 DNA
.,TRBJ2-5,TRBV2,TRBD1,CASIPDRGYGTQYF,TGTGCCAGCATTCCGGACAGGGGGTACGGGACCCAGTACTTC
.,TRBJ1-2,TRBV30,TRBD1,CAWSVNRGGYTF,TGTGCCTGGAGTGTAAACAGGGGTGGCTACACCTTC
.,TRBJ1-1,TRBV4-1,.,CASIDKAGGEAFF,TGCGCCAGCATCGACAAGGCCGGTGGGGAAGCTTTCTTT
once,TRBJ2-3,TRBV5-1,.,CASSLGEDTQYF,TGCGCCAGCAGCTTGGGAGAGGATACGCAGTATTTT
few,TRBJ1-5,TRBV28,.,CASTERDQPQHF,TGTGCCAGCACCGAGAGGGATCAGCCCCAGCATTTT
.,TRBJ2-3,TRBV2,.,CASKQSTDTQYF,TGTGCCAGCAAACAGAGCACAGATACGCAGTATTTT
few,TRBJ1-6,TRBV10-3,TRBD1,CAIQRDRANSPLHF,TGTGCCATCCAACGGGACAGGGCAAATTCACCCCTCCACTTT
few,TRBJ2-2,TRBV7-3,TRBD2,CASSLSVAGATGELFF,TGTGCCAGCAGCTTATCGGTAGCGGGGGCCACCGGGGAGCTGTTTTTT
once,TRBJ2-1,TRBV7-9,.,CASSPRTDPLSYNEQFF,TGTGCCAGCAGCCCAAGGACAGACCCACTCTCCTACAATGAGCAGTTCTTC
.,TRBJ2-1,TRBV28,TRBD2,CASSDPSGSYNEQFF,TGTGCCAGCAGTGACCCTAGCGGCTCCTACAATGAGCAGTTCTTC
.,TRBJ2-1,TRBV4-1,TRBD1,CASSQSGTGVIYNEQFF,TGCGCCAGCAGCCAAAGCGGGACAGGGGTTATCTACAATGAGCAGTTCTTC
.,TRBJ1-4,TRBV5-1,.,CASSFEQEPEKLFF,TGCGCCAGCAGCTTTGAACAGGAGCCTGAAAAACTGTTTTTT
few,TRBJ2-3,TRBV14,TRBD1,CASSHGGTGRTDTQYF,TGTGCCAGCAGCCACGGAGGGACAGGACGCACAGATACGCAGTATTTT
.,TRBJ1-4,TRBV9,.,CASSTGGNEKLFF,TGTGCCAGCAGCACCGGGGGGAATGAAAAACTGTTTTTT
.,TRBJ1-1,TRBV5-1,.,CASSPYGGRTNTEAFF,TGCGCCAGCAGCCCTTACGGGGGGCGGACGAACACTGAAGCTTTCTTT
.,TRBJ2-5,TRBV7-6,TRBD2,CASSLVAGGRADGGETQYF,TGTGCCAGCAGCTTAGTAGCGGGGGGGAGGGCGGATGGAGGAGAGACCCAGTACTTC
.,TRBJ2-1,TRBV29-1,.,CSGLAYNEQFF,TGCAGCGGACTAGCCTACAATGAGCAGTTCTTC
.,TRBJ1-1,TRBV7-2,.,CASSSYRNTEAFF,TGTGCCAGCAGCTCTTACAGGAACACTGAAGCTTTCTTT
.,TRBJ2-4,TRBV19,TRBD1,CASSRQGKNIQYF,TGTGCCAGTAGCCGACAGGGGAAAAACATTCAGTACTTC
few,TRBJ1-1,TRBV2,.,CASRTQGHTEAFF,TGTGCCAGCAGGACTCAGGGGCACACTGAAGCTTTCTTT
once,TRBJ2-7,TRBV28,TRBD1,CASRPTGTGSYEQYF,TGTGCCAGCAGGCCCACCGGGACAGGGAGCTACGAGCAGTACTTC
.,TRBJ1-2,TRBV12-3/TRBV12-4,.,CASSGPNYGYTF,TGTGCCAGCAGTGGGCCTAACTATGGCTACACCTTC
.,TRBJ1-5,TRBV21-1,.,CASSKALVGPWPQHF,TGTGCCAGCAGCAAAGCGCTGGTGGGGCCTTGGCCCCAGCATTTT
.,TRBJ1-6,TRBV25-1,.,CASSDSRLPLHF,TGTGCCAGCAGTGACTCCAGGTTGCCCCTCCACTTT
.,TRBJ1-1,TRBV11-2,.,CASSLTSEAFF,TGTGCCAGCAGCTTAACATCTGAAGCTTTCTTT
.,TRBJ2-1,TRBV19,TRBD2,CASSMTSGNYNEQFF,TGTGCCAGTAGTATGACTAGCGGGAACTACAATGAGCAGTTCTTC
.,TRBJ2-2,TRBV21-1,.,CASNPDRGGEEAGELFF,TGTGCCAGCAACCCGGACAGGGGAGGGGAAGAGGCCGGGGAGCTGTTTTTT
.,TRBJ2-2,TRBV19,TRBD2,CASSITRSREGLFF,TGTGCCAGTAGTATTACACGATCCCGGGAGGGACTGTTTTTT
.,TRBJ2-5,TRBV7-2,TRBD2,CASSPLGRVETQYF,TGTGCCAGCTCCCCACTCGGGAGGGTTGAGACCCAGTACTTC
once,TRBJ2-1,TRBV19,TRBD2,CASSVLAGGPFLEQFF,TGTGCCAGTAGTGTACTAGCGGGAGGCCCCTTTTTAGAGCAGTTCTTC